The rows below give T cell receptor beta chains drawn from one sample of a study of T-cell reconstitution after alpha-beta-depleted transplantation in children. TCRdb independently ran MiXCR on the PCR reads; one entry per CDR3 protein. In the table there are tens of thousands of distinct CDR3 sequences, about 5% of which are singletons. Specimen: PBMCs, mostly from graft donor cells, collected 60 days after TCRalphabeta/CD19-depleted stem cell transplant. The receptors were gathered from a female patient under 10 years old who had a stem cell transplant for aplastic anemia, so the T cells may come from the graft donor. The CDR3 runs from the conserved cysteine through the conserved F or W. A D gene is named only where the DNA matches it firmly. Expanded clones are given a class, and other clones once, few, many or no size at all.

TRBJ2-1,TRBV5-1,many,-,CASGRAWDKNNEQFF,TGCGCCAGCGGCCGCGCCTGGGACAAAAACAATGAGCAGTTCTTC
TRBJ2-1,TRBV7-2,many,-,CASRPQEGFGGSSYNEQFF,TGTGCCAGCAGACCTCAGGAAGGGTTTGGCGGATCCTCCTACAATGAGCAGTTCTTC
TRBJ2-2,TRBV9,many,-,CASSVTVGELFF,TGTGCCAGCAGCGTAACCGTCGGGGAGCTGTTTTTT
TRBJ2-3,TRBV6-5,many,TRBD2,CASSQREDTDTQYF,TGTGCCAGCAGCCAGCGGGAGGACACAGATACGCAGTATTTT
TRBJ2-1,TRBV4-2,-,TRBD2,CAMSPGLADYNEQFF,TGTGCCATGAGCCCGGGACTAGCTGACTACAATGAGCAGTTCTTC
TRBJ2-7,TRBV5-1,-,-,CASSPGDGFSYEQYF,TGCGCCAGCAGCCCCGGCGACGGTTTTTCCTACGAGCAGTACTTC
TRBJ2-7,TRBV15,-,-,CATSLLGPGSEQYF,TGTGCCACCAGCTTACTAGGACCGGGCTCCGAGCAGTACTTC
TRBJ2-2,TRBV3-1,few,TRBD1,CASSPPLGQGITGELFF,TGTGCCAGCAGCCCGCCCCTGGGACAGGGGATCACCGGGGAGCTGTTTTTT
TRBJ1-5,TRBV7-9,many,-,CASSLTPTGPQHF,TGTGCCAGCAGCTTAACCCCCACTGGGCCCCAGCATTTT
TRBJ2-1,TRBV4-1,-,-,CASSQTPSVSSYNEQFF,TGCGCCAGCAGCCAAACCCCAAGCGTCAGCTCCTACAATGAGCAGTTCTTC
TRBJ2-7,TRBV7-2,-,-,CASSLARGSYYEQYF,TGTGCCAGCAGCTTAGCTCGGGGGTCCTACTACGAGCAGTACTTC
TRBJ1-6,TRBV10-3,few,-,CAISESKGSYNSPLHF,TGTGCCATCAGTGAGTCGAAGGGATCCTATAATTCACCCCTCCACTTT
TRBJ1-6,TRBV9,-,-,CASSVESGRRSPLHF,TGTGCCAGCAGCGTAGAAAGCGGCCGCCGGTCACCCCTCCACTTT
TRBJ2-3,TRBV29-1,many,TRBD1,CSVGRTGGTDTQYF,TGCAGCGTGGGGCGGACAGGGGGCACAGATACGCAGTATTTT
TRBJ2-3,TRBV18,-,TRBD2,CASSRAGTSGRTDTQYF,TGTGCCAGCTCAAGAGCCGGGACTAGCGGGAGAACAGATACGCAGTATTTT
TRBJ2-2,TRBV4-2,-,-,CASSQGRQGSGELFF,TGTGCCAGCAGCCAAGGTCGGCAGGGAAGCGGGGAGCTGTTTTTT
TRBJ2-1,TRBV4-1,few,-,CASSQDSPGTGAEQFF,TGCGCCAGCAGCCAAGACTCACCCGGGACGGGGGCCGAGCAGTTCTTC
TRBJ2-3,TRBV27,-,-,CASSYGATDTEYF,TGTGCCAGCAGTTACGGTGCCACAGATACGGAGTATTTT
TRBJ2-2,TRBV11-2,many,-,CASSPPERTGELFF,TGTGCCAGCAGCCCCCCAGAACGGACCGGGGAGCTGTTTTTT
TRBJ2-4,TRBV6-1,-,TRBD1,CASRDRESKNIQYF,TGTGCCAGCCGGGACAGGGAAAGCAAAAACATTCAGTACTTC
TRBJ2-5,TRBV5-1,many,TRBD1,CASSPGGTGGQETQYF,TGCGCCAGCAGCCCGGGTGGGACAGGGGGCCAAGAGACCCAGTACTTC
TRBJ2-1,TRBV7-9,many,-,CASSLDSYEQFF,TGTGCCAGCAGCTTAGACAGTTATGAGCAGTTCTTC
TRBJ2-2,TRBV29-1,many,-,CSASRTGNTGELFF,TGCAGCGCATCGAGGACGGGGAACACCGGGGAGCTGTTTTTT
TRBJ2-1,TRBV20-1,many,TRBD2,CSARVGGRAWNEQFF,TGCAGTGCTAGAGTAGGCGGGAGGGCCTGGAATGAGCAGTTCTTC
TRBJ1-6,TRBV6-5,many,TRBD1,CASSPGKGQRHSPLHF,TGTGCCAGCAGTCCCGGGAAGGGACAGAGACATTCACCCCTCCACTTT
TRBJ2-1,TRBV4-3,many,TRBD2,CASSQDHLGGRHNEQFF,TGCGCCAGCAGCCAAGATCATCTGGGCGGGAGGCACAATGAGCAGTTCTTC
TRBJ2-3,TRBV10-3,many,-,CARPTADTQYF,TGTGCCAGGCCTACAGCAGATACGCAGTATTTT
TRBJ2-2,TRBV2,many,-,CASSRETGELFF,TGTGCCAGCAGCAGGGAAACCGGGGAGCTGTTTTTT
TRBJ2-7,TRBV2,many,TRBD1,CASSESGTDGEQYF,TGTGCCAGCAGTGAATCCGGGACAGATGGCGAGCAGTACTTC
TRBJ2-1,TRBV29-1,many,-,CSALDSSYNEQFF,TGCAGCGCTCTTGACAGCTCCTACAATGAGCAGTTCTTC
TRBJ1-6,TRBV3-1,-,TRBD1,CASSLGTGQSPLHF,TGTGCCAGCAGCCTAGGGACAGGGCAGTCACCCCTCCACTTT
TRBJ2-7,TRBV5-1,many,-,CASSGGAGQYYEQYF,TGCGCCAGCAGCGGGGGTGCGGGACAATACTACGAGCAGTACTTC
TRBJ2-2,TRBV7-9,many,TRBD1,CASSLEGGRNTGELFF,TGTGCCAGCAGCTTAGAAGGGGGCAGGAACACCGGGGAGCTGTTTTTT
TRBJ1-5,TRBV7-2,many,-,CASSLVGGHNQPQHF,TGTGCCAGCAGCTTAGTCGGGGGGCACAATCAGCCCCAGCATTTT
TRBJ2-2,TRBV5-6,many,TRBD1,CASTLMVWDRGAVNTGELFF,TGTGCCAGCACCCTCATGGTTTGGGACAGGGGCGCCGTTAACACCGGGGAGCTGTTTTTT
TRBJ1-1,TRBV6-5,many,TRBD1,CASRNSGTGGPEAFF,TGTGCCAGCAGAAATTCCGGGACAGGGGGACCTGAAGCTTTCTTT
TRBJ2-2,TRBV12-3/TRBV12-4,medium-sized,TRBD2,CASQRRGTSPTGELFF,TGTGCCAGCCAACGTCGAGGGACTAGTCCGACCGGGGAGCTGTTTTTT
TRBJ1-1,TRBV3-1,-,-,CASSPEYKRRYTEAFF,TGTGCCAGCAGCCCAGAATACAAACGGAGGTACACTGAAGCTTTCTTT
TRBJ2-1,TRBV18,-,TRBD2,CASSPPTSGAGEQFF,TGTGCCAGCTCACCCCCGACTAGCGGGGCCGGTGAGCAGTTCTTC
TRBJ2-6,TRBV3-1,-,-,CASSQESETGANVLTF,TGTGCCAGCAGCCAAGAATCTGAGACTGGGGCCAACGTCCTGACTTTC
TRBJ2-2,TRBV2,-,-,CASTRGPPNTGELFF,TGTGCCAGCACGCGGGGCCCCCCGAACACCGGGGAGCTGTTTTTT
TRBJ2-7,TRBV3-1,-,TRBD1,CASSQGQGGYEQYF,TGTGCCAGCAGCCAAGGACAGGGCGGCTACGAGCAGTACTTC
TRBJ2-1,TRBV4-1,many,-,CASSRSDRRNEQFF,TGCGCCAGCAGCCGCTCAGACCGGCGGAATGAGCAGTTCTTC
TRBJ2-1,TRBV7-9,many,-,CASSFPQRGDEQFF,TGTGCCAGCAGCTTCCCTCAAAGGGGCGATGAGCAGTTCTTC
TRBJ1-2,TRBV7-9,many,-,CASSLFDRPGYGYTF,TGTGCCAGCAGCCTATTTGACAGACCAGGCTATGGCTACACCTTC
TRBJ2-2,TRBV21-1,few,-,CASSTRGVNTGELFF,TGTGCCAGCAGCACGCGGGGGGTGAACACCGGGGAGCTGTTTTTT
TRBJ2-1,TRBV28,many,-,CASTRAGINNEQFF,TGTGCCAGCACCCGAGCGGGCATAAACAATGAGCAGTTCTTC
TRBJ2-3,TRBV5-4,many,-,CASSLLVTDTQYF,TGTGCCAGCAGCTTGTTAGTCACAGATACGCAGTATTTT
TRBJ2-1,TRBV7-9,-,TRBD1,CASSYTWTGGAKFRYNEQFF,TGTGCCAGCAGCTATACCTGGACAGGGGGCGCCAAGTTTAGGTACAATGAGCAGTTCTTC
TRBJ2-1,TRBV10-3,many,TRBD2,CAISVAGGPSYNEQFF,TGTGCCATCAGTGTAGCGGGAGGGCCCTCTTACAATGAGCAGTTCTTC
TRBJ2-5,TRBV10-3,many,TRBD2,CATLAGERLETQYF,TGTGCCACTTTAGCGGGGGAGCGGTTGGAGACCCAGTACTTC
TRBJ1-6,TRBV20-1,many,-,CSARDRGEDSPLHF,TGCAGTGCTAGAGATCGGGGAGAAGATTCACCCCTCCACTTT
TRBJ2-3,TRBV19,few,TRBD2,CASSDPGGRSTDTQYF,TGTGCCAGTAGTGACCCGGGGGGGAGGAGCACAGATACGCAGTATTTT
TRBJ1-1,TRBV3-1,-,-,CASSQDLWHPNTEAFF,TGTGCCAGCAGCCAAGATCTATGGCATCCAAACACTGAAGCTTTCTTT
TRBJ1-1,TRBV9,many,-,CASSVEGSGASAFF,TGTGCCAGCAGCGTAGAAGGGTCAGGGGCGTCAGCTTTCTTT
TRBJ2-6,TRBV12-3/TRBV12-4,many,TRBD1,CASSLQGNPGANVLTF,TGTGCCAGCAGCCTACAGGGGAACCCTGGGGCCAACGTCCTGACTTTC
TRBJ2-7,TRBV25-1,few,-,CASSEPGHGGYEQYF,TGTGCCAGCAGTGAACCGGGACACGGGGGTTACGAGCAGTACTTC
TRBJ1-3,TRBV20-1,many,-,CSARRQGFGNTIYF,TGCAGTGCTAGACGTCAGGGTTTTGGAAACACCATATATTTT
TRBJ2-5,TRBV5-8,many,-,CASSFYQFQETQYF,TGTGCCAGCAGCTTCTACCAGTTCCAAGAGACCCAGTACTTC
TRBJ1-5,TRBV28,many,TRBD1,CASRALDRVEQPQHF,TGTGCCAGCAGAGCCCTTGACAGGGTGGAGCAGCCCCAGCATTTT